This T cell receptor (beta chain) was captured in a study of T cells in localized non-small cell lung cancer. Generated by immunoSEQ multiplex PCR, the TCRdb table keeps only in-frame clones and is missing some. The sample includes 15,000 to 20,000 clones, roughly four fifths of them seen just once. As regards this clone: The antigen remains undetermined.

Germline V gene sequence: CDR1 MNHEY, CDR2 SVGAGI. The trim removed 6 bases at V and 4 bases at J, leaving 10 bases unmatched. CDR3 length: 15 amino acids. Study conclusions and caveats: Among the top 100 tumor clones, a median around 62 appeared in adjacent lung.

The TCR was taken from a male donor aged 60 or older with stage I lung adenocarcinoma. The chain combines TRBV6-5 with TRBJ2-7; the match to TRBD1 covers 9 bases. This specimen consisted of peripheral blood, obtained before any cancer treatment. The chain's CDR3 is CASSRQPGTGYEQYF. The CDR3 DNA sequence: TGTGCCAGCAGCCGACAGCCAGGGACAGGGTACGAGCAGTACTTC.